The 7 T cell receptor beta chains below all came from one sample that was sequenced in a study of CD8 T cells in ankylosing spondylitis. Broader study findings: Ankylosing spondylitis blood appeared to carry a characteristic TCR beta motif of fewer than 10 highly homologous variants.

Antigens for these TCRs are unknown. TCRdb itself ran the 5' RACE reads through MiXCR, one entry per CDR3 protein. In the table there are around 390,000 distinct CDR3 sequences, more than 20% of which are singletons. Sequences were obtained from blood, either unsorted or a sorted T cell fraction (not recorded which). Source of these receptors: a male donor with ankylosing spondylitis.

The genes are TRBV5-5 and TRBJ1-4; D remains unclear. V dropped 4 bases and J dropped 4 bases, with 11 bases sitting between them. This CDR3 spans 14 amino acids. Germline-derived CDR1 and CDR2 are SGHKS and YYEKEE (reference sequence). DNA for the CDR3: TGTGCCAGCAGCCGACCGGGAGATAATGAAAAACTGTTTTTT. This sequence encodes CASSRPGDNEKLFF.

The chain uses TRBV29-1 and TRBJ2-1; unclear D gene. V dropped 6 bases and J dropped 7 bases, with 13 bases sitting between them. The germline CDR1 and CDR2 sequences are SQVTM and ANQGSEA. The CDR3 runs to 12 residues. CDR3 residues: CSVHFGRNEQFF. In nucleotides, the CDR3 is TGCAGCGTCCACTTTGGGCGGAATGAGCAGTTCTTC.

The chain is built from TRBV29-1 and TRBJ1-4; D is unresolved. V was pared by 5 bases and J by 1 base, with 8 bases between. From germline, CDR1 is SQVTM and CDR2 ANQGSEA. CDR3 length: 13 amino acids. This chain's CDR3 is CSVIELTNEKLFF. CDR3 DNA sequence: TGCAGCGTTATAGAGTTAACTAATGAAAAACTGTTTTTT.

The V and J genes are TRBV19 and TRBJ1-2; no clear D. CDR1 is LNHDA and CDR2 is SQIVND in the germline V gene (reference sequence). This CDR3 comprises 10 residues. Trimming pared 6 bases from V and 6 bases from J, leaving 5 bases between. The CDR3 loop reads CASRSNGYTF. In DNA, the CDR3 is TGTGCCAGTAGATCAAATGGCTACACCTTC. The entire variable domain, with the rest obtained from reference TRBV19 and TRBJ1-2, is as follows: DGGITQSPKYLFRKEGQNVTLSCEQNLNHDAMYWYRQDPGQGLRLIYYSQIVNDFQKGDIAEGYSVSREKKESFPLTVTSAQKNPTAFYLCASRSNGYTFGSGTRLTVV.

This clonotype has a handful of counts. The J gene is TRBJ2-7, the V gene TRBV5-1, with 14 bases identical to TRBD2. After removal of 4 bases from V and 7 bases from J, the junction contained 7 bases not matched to a gene. The CDR3 runs 15 residues. The germline gives CDR1 SGHRS, CDR2 YFSETQ. The CDR3 protein is CASSPPGLAGEEQYF. In DNA, the CDR3 is TGCGCCAGCAGCCCTCCGGGACTAGCGGGAGAGGAGCAGTACTTC.

This clonotype showed up just a few times. The rearrangement uses TRBV7-9 and TRBJ1-6, with D uncertain. Germline values: CDR1 SEHNR, CDR2 FQNEAQ (reference sequence). V lost 2 bases to trimming and J lost 10 bases, with 12 bases between them. The CDR3 is 14 residues long. The DNA of the CDR3 is TGTGCCAGCAGCTTATTCGGGCAAATCTCACCCCTCCACTTT. It is translated as CASSLFGQISPLHF. Variable domain in full (rest from reference TRBV7-9 and TRBJ1-6): DTGVSQNPRHKITKRGQNVTFRCDPISEHNRLYWYRQTLGQGPEFLTYFQNEAQLEKSRLLSDRFSAERPKGSFSTLEIQRTEQGDSAMYLCASSLFGQISPLHFGNGTRLTVT.

V is TRBV2 and J is TRBJ1-4, with TRBD1 matching over 11 bases. V trimming: 6 bases; J trimming: 5 bases; junction bases outside the gene matches: 2. Germline V gene sequence: CDR1 SNHLY, CDR2 FYNNEI. The CDR3 covers 14 residues. Here the CDR3 DNA reads TGTGCCAGCAGACGGGACAGGGGGAATGAAAAACTGTTTTTT. It translates to CASRRDRGNEKLFF.